These 22 T cell receptor beta chains share one sample of origin, sequenced in a study of identical twins. TCRdb reprocessed the 5' RACE reads via MiXCR and lists one record per CDR3 protein. The profile shows 570,000 or so distinct CDR3 sequences, approximately 10% of them singletons. This sample was also put to use in a study of yellow fever vaccine responses in identical twins.

The specimen sequenced was PBMCs. Source of these receptors: a woman aged 18-30 years in good health.

Of note for this clonotype: Possible read error: a much larger clone is one base away. This rearrangement joins TRBV6-2 or TRBV6-3 to TRBJ2-6, with D tentatively TRBD1 (5 bases). The germline V gene encodes CDR1 MNHEY and CDR2 SVGEGT. This CDR3 has 15 residues. The CDR3 DNA reads as TGTGCCAGCAGTTACTCGGTCTCTGGGGCCAGCGTCCTGACTTTC. Its translation is CASSYSVSGASVLTF.

This clonotype has only a few counts. The chain uses TRBV12-3 or TRBV12-4 and TRBJ2-1, with no clear D. The CDR3 is made up of 15 amino acids. The V end lost 7 bases, the J end lost 6 bases, and 19 bases lay between the germline ends. CDR3 in amino acids: CASTENRPGRNEQFF. In nucleotides, the CDR3 is TGTGCCAGCACCGAAAATAGACCGGGCCGCAATGAGCAGTTCTTC.

This chain joins TRBV7-8 and TRBJ2-7; 9 bases match TRBD1. The V gene end was trimmed by 4 bases and the J gene end by 3 bases; junction bases not matched to a gene: 7. The CDR3 consists of 15 residues. Looked up from germline, CDR1 is SGHVS and CDR2 is FQNEAQ. CDR3 sequence reads: CASSSNPDRGYEQYF. The CDR3 bases are TGTGCCAGCAGCTCCAACCCGGACAGGGGCTACGAGCAGTACTTC.

The rearrangement uses TRBV27 and TRBJ2-5; TRBD1 or TRBD2 may be the D gene (5 bases each). Germline V CDR1 and CDR2: MNHEY, SMNVEV (reference sequence). The CDR3 sequence is 17 residues long. Trimming cost V 5 bases and J 5 bases, with 24 bases left between them. CDR3 DNA sequence: TGTGCCAGCAGTCCCTACTCCGGGACCCCCACATTTGAGACCCAGTACTTC. It specifies CASSPYSGTPTFETQYF.

V usage is TRBV6-5 and J usage is TRBJ2-3; 8 nucleotides line up with TRBD2. The CDR3 is 15 amino acids. Per germline, CDR1 MNHEY and CDR2 SVGAGI. J was trimmed by 1 base and V by 5 bases; bases with no gene match: 5. The CDR3 protein is CASSHTSGGTDTQYF. DNA of the CDR3: TGTGCCAGCAGTCACACTAGCGGAGGCACAGATACGCAGTATTTT.

This clonotype was picked up a small number of times. The V and J genes are TRBV4-2 and TRBJ2-1, with TRBD2 matching over 9 bases. Germline values: CDR1 LGHNA, CDR2 YNFKEQ. Losses at the gene ends were 4 bases for V and 11 bases for J; bases not matched to a gene: 9. The CDR3 spans 14 residues. Written as DNA, the CDR3 is TGTGCCAGCAGCCTTACCGGGACTAGCAGCAAGCAGTTCTTC. Translation gives CASSLTGTSSKQFF.

This clonotype has ten or more counts. The V call is TRBV20-1, the J call TRBJ2-7; D is perhaps TRBD1 (5 bases). Per germline, CDR1 DFQATT and CDR2 SNEGSKA (reference sequence). Trimming took off 1 base at V and 3 bases at J, with 7 bases between the two ends. There are 12 residues in the CDR3. The CDR3 region has the DNA TGCAGTGCTAGAGGCAGGGTCTACGAGCAGTACTTC. Its protein product is CSARGRVYEQYF.

This clonotype was counted a few times. This chain joins TRBV20-1 and TRBJ2-1; possibly TRBD1 for D (6 bases). CDR1 is DFQATT, CDR2 SNEGSKA, per germline (reference sequence). The V and J ends lost 2 bases and 3 bases respectively, with 14 bases between them. This CDR3 has 15 amino acids. CDR3 nucleotide sequence: TGCAGTGCTAGAATGCTGGGGGCCTTCTACAATGAGCAGTTCTTC. This sequence encodes CSARMLGAFYNEQFF.

This clonotype was seen repeatedly, ten times or more. The chain links TRBV11-3 to TRBJ2-1; 11 bases fit TRBD2. The junction had 9 bases not matched to a gene; V was cut back by 4 bases and J by 7 bases. CDR3 length equals 16 residues. The V gene's germline CDR1 is SGHNT and CDR2 YENEEA. CDR3 in DNA: TGTGCCAGCAGCTCGGGGGGTCTAGCGGGGGGAAATGAGCAGTTCTTC. Protein: CASSSGGLAGGNEQFF.

The J gene is TRBJ2-7, the V gene TRBV20-1, with D possibly matching TRBD1 (5 bases). V gave up 2 bases and J gave up 0 bases, with 17 bases separating them. CDR1 and CDR2 (germline): DFQATT, SNEGSKA (reference sequence). CDR3 length: 16 amino acids. The CDR3 sequence: CSARTIFTGFSYEQYF. The CDR3, as DNA: TGCAGTGCTAGAACTATTTTTACAGGTTTCTCCTACGAGCAGTACTTC.

This clonotype was detected a few times. V is TRBV3-1 and J is TRBJ2-4; no firm D call. This CDR3 region has 15 residues. CDR1 is LGHDT, CDR2 YNNKEL, per germline (reference sequence). V was trimmed by 4 bases and J by 1 base, leaving 11 bases between them. The CDR3 reads CASSPVGRAKNIQYF. Written as DNA, the CDR3 is TGTGCCAGCAGCCCTGTCGGCAGGGCCAAAAACATTCAGTACTTC.

This clonotype was detected only a few times. This rearrangement joins TRBV12-3 or TRBV12-4 to TRBJ2-5; 7 bases agree with TRBD2. The CDR3 has 15 amino acids. J was trimmed by 4 bases and V by 6 bases; bases with no gene match: 11. CDR3 nucleotides: TGTGCCAGCAGGAGGCTTGCGGGAGCCTCAGAGACCCAGTACTTC. Protein: CASRRLAGASETQYF.

V gene TRBV29-1 combines with J gene TRBJ2-7; perhaps TRBD1 as D (6 bases). Trimming stripped 4 bases from V and 5 bases from J, with 12 bases between. The CDR3 totals 12 residues. Germline V CDR1 and CDR2: SQVTM, ANQGSEA. The CDR3 reads CSVARGSHEQYF. The CDR3 nucleotides are TGCAGCGTTGCCAGGGGAAGTCACGAGCAGTACTTC.

This clonotype has only a few counts. This rearrangement joins TRBV29-1 to TRBJ2-7, with no clear D. Germline V gene lookup returns CDR1 SQVTM and CDR2 ANQGSEA. V was shortened by 4 bases and J by 0 bases, with 10 bases between the two germline ends. This CDR3 has 13 amino acids. The CDR3 spells CSVALSSSYEQYF. CDR3 DNA sequence: TGCAGCGTTGCCCTAAGTAGCTCCTACGAGCAGTACTTC.

The table lists this clonotype with a few counts. The chain has TRBV24-1 and TRBJ1-2; D gene ambiguous. The CDR3 runs to 13 residues. Germline V gene lookup returns CDR1 KGHDR and CDR2 SFDVKD. V dropped 7 bases and J dropped 7 bases, with 15 bases sitting between them. The DNA of the CDR3 is TGTGCCACCAGAGTACGGACTTACCGTGGCTACACCTTC. It is translated as CATRVRTYRGYTF.

This clonotype has at least ten counts. This chain uses TRBV28 with TRBJ1-5; no reliable D call. The CDR3 has 12 amino acids. Germline V lookup: CDR1 MDHEN, CDR2 SYDVKM. V lost 5 bases, J lost 9 bases, and 11 bases lay in between. CDR3 nucleotide sequence: TGTGCCAGCAGTCAGATGGGTCGGCCCCAGCATTTT. As protein: CASSQMGRPQHF.

This clonotype was recorded at least ten times. CDR3 bases: TGCAGCGTTGTCCCGGACCGGGCGAAGTTCGCCGGGGAGCTGTTTTTT. This codes for CSVVPDRAKFAGELFF. V gene TRBV29-1 combines with J gene TRBJ2-2, with D hard to call. CDR3 length: 16 residues. V lost 4 bases to trimming and J lost 6 bases, with 21 bases between them. The germline V gene encodes CDR1 SQVTM and CDR2 ANQGSEA.

Only a few counts were recorded for this clonotype. CDR3: CASSSREGGGSYEQYF. The CDR3 DNA reads as TGTGCCAGCAGTTCGCGGGAGGGGGGAGGCTCCTACGAGCAGTACTTC. V gene TRBV6-5 combines with J gene TRBJ2-7; TRBD2 aligns across 9 bases. J lost 0 bases, V lost 4 bases, and 7 bases had no gene match. This CDR3 is 16 amino acids long. Germline CDR1 and CDR2: MNHEY and SVGAGI.

This clonotype was detected many times. The chain recombines TRBV7-2 with TRBJ2-7, with 8 bases matching TRBD1. The CDR3 length is 15 residues. Germline V gene lookup returns CDR1 SGHTA and CDR2 FQGNSA. The J segment lost 1 base and the V segment lost 5 bases, leaving 7 bases of the junction unmatched. DNA for the CDR3: TGTGCCAGCAGCCGTTCACAGGGGGAATCCTACGAGCAGTACTTC. This sequence encodes CASSRSQGESYEQYF.

Ten or more counts support this clonotype. The chain recombines TRBV6-1 with TRBJ1-6, with D maybe TRBD1 (6 bases). The CDR3 contains 15 residues. CDR1 is MNHNS, CDR2 SASEGT, per germline. V lost 7 bases, J lost 0 bases, and 10 bases lay in between. CDR3 in amino acids: CASTGDISYNSPLHF. CDR3 coding DNA: TGTGCCAGCACAGGGGATATCTCCTATAATTCACCCCTCCACTTT.

The chain employs TRBV14 and TRBJ2-3; 7 bases align to TRBD2. With V trimmed by 3 bases and J by 10 bases, 7 bases remained unmatched. Germline-derived CDR1 and CDR2 are SGHDN and FVKESK. The CDR3 totals 13 residues. The CDR3 nucleotides are TGTGCCAGCAGCCAGGAACTAGCGATCTCGCAGTATTTT. Its protein is CASSQELAISQYF.

This clonotype was found a few times. The chain links TRBV29-1 to TRBJ1-2; perhaps TRBD1 as D (5 bases). CDR3 length: 16 amino acids. V was shortened by 4 bases and J by 4 bases, with 22 bases between the two germline ends. Germline-derived CDR1 and CDR2 are SQVTM and ANQGSEA. The CDR3, as DNA: TGCAGCGTTGTGGGGCCCCACGGGGCGGGCGCCTATGGCTACACCTTC. Its protein is CSVVGPHGAGAYGYTF. The full variable domain, with the rest looked up from reference TRBV29-1 and TRBJ1-2, is SAVISQKPSRDICQRGTSLTIQCQVDSQVTMMFWYRQQPGQSLTLIATANQGSEATYESGFVIDKFPISRPNLTFSTLTVSNMSPEDSSIYLCSVVGPHGAGAYGYTFGSGTRLTVV.